The present T cell receptor (beta chain) was sequenced within a study of blood T cell repertoires in COVID-19. This CDR3 spans 12 amino acids. V was pared by 3 bases and J by 6 bases, with 8 bases between. Germline V lookup: CDR1 ENHRY, CDR2 SYGVKD. In the authors' workflow: Researchers report that nucleated cell counts were estimated from reference gene primer amplification. The method was immunoSEQ multiplex PCR; TCRdb's version includes in-frame clones alone and lacks a portion of them. For V, J and clone size, that table is used; D and trimming come from the DNA. The profile shows 200,000 to 300,000 clones, about four fifths of them singletons.

This TCR was recovered from a woman in her forties who had been exposed to COVID-19. Sample: PBMCs or T cells enriched from blood (not recorded which). The rearrangement links TRBV10-3 to TRBJ1-2; tentative D call: TRBD1 (5 bases). CDR3 region: CAISESGDGYTF. The CDR3 bases are TGTGCCATCAGTGAATCGGGGGATGGCTACACCTTC.